This T cell receptor beta chain came from a study of cytomegalovirus exposure and HLA in healthy donors. This CDR3 region has 14 residues. V was shortened by 1 base and J by 10 bases, with 16 bases between the two germline ends. From germline, CDR1 is MGHRA and CDR2 YSYEKL. PCR primers comprised 60 Vbeta and 13 Jbeta primers. Assay used: immunoSEQ multiplex PCR; TCRdb lists only in-frame clones, some missing. The sample holds roughly 160,000 clones; just under 80% are singletons and the top ten take roughly 1.2%. The clonotype was recovered from a woman in her forties or fifties in good health and CMV-seronegative. Sequencing was done on a sample of PBMCs. The J gene is TRBJ1-1, the V gene TRBV4-1; weak D call: TRBD1 (5 bases). The CDR3 sequence: CASSQGGDSGRAFF. The CDR3 DNA reads as TGCGCCAGCAGCCAAGGGGGGGACTCAGGGAGAGCTTTCTTT.